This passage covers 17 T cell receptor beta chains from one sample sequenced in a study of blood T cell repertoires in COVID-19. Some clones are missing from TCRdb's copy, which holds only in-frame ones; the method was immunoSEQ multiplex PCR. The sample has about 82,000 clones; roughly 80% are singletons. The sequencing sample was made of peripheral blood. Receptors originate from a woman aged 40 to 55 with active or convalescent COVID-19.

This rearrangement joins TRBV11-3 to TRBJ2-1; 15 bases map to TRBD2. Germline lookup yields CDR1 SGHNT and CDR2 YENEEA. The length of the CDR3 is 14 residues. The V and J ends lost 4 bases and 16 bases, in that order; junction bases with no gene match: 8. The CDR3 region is CASSSSGTSGRTFF. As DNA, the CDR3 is TGTGCCAGCAGCTCATCCGGGACTAGCGGGAGGACATTCTTC.

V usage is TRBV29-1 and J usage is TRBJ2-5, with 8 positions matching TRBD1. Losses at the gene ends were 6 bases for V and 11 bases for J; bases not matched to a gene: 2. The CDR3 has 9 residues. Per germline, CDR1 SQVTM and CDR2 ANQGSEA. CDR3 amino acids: CSVGQGQYF. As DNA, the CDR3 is TGCAGCGTAGGACAGGGTCAGTACTTC.

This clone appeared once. The CDR3 spells CASSPSGDGYTF. As DNA, the CDR3 is TGTGCCAGCAGCCCCTCCGGGGATGGCTACACCTTC. The chain has TRBV6-5 and TRBJ1-2, with D hard to call. The CDR3 has 12 residues. V was pared by 6 bases and J by 6 bases, with 11 bases between. Germline CDR1 reads MNHEY; CDR2 reads SVGAGI.

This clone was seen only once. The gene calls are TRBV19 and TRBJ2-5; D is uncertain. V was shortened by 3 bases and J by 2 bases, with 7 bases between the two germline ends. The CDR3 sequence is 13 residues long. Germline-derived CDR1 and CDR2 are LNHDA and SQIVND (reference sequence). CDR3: CASSMRLQETQYF. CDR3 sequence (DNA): TGTGCCAGTAGTATGAGGTTGCAAGAGACCCAGTACTTC.

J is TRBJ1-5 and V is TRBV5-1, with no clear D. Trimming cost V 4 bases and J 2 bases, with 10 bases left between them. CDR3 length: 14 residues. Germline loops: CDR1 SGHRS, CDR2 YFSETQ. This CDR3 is CASSEGTGNQPQHF. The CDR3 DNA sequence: TGCGCCAGCAGCGAGGGCACGGGCAATCAGCCCCAGCATTTT. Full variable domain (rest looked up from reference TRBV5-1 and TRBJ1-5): KAGVTQTPRYLIKTRGQQVTLSCSPISGHRSVSWYQQTPGQGLQFLFEYFSETQRNKGNFPGRFSGRQFSNSRSEMNVSTLELGDSALYLCASSEGTGNQPQHFGDGTRLSIL.

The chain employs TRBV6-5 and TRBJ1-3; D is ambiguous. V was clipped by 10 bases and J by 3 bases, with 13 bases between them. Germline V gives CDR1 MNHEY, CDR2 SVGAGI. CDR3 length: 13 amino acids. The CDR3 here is CATCRPHGNTIYF. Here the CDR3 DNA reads TGTGCCACCTGCAGGCCTCATGGAAACACCATATATTTT.

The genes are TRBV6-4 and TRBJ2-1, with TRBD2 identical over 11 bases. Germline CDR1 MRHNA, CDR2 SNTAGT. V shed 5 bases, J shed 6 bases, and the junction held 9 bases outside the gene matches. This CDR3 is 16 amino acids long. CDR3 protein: CASSSLAGDGSNEQFF. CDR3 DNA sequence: TGTGCCAGCAGTTCACTAGCGGGGGACGGTAGCAATGAGCAGTTCTTC.

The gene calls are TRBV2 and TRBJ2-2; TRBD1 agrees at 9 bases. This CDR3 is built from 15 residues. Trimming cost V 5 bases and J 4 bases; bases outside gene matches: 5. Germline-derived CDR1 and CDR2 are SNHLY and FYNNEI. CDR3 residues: CASSTQGAGTGELFF. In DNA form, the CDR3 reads TGTGCCAGCAGTACACAGGGGGCTGGCACCGGGGAGCTGTTTTTT. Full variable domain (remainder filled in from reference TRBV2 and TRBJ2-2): EPEVTQTPSHQVTQMGQEVILRCVPISNHLYFYWYRQILGQKVEFLVSFYNNEISEKSEIFDDQFSVERPDGSNFTLKIRSTKLEDSAMYFCASSTQGAGTGELFFGEGSRLTVL.

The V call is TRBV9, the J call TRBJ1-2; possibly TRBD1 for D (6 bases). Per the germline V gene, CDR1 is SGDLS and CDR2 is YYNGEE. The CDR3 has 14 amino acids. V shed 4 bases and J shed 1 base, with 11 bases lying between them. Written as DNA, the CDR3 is TGTGCCAGCAGCCCGCGACAGGTTAACTATGGCTACACCTTC. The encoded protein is CASSPRQVNYGYTF.

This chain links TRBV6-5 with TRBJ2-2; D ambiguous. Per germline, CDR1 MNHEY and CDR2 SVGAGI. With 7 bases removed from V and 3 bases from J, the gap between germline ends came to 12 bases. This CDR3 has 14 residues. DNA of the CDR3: TGTGCCAGCATCTCGAGCCCCCACACCGGGGAGCTGTTTTTT. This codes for CASISSPHTGELFF.

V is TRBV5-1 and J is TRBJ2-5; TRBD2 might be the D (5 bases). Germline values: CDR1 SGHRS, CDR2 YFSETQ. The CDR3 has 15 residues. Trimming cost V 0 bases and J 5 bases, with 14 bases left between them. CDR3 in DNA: TGCGCCAGCAGCTTGGAAGGCAGAGGGCACGAGACCCAGTACTTC. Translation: CASSLEGRGHETQYF. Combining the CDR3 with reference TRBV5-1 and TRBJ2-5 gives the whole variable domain KAGVTQTPRYLIKTRGQQVTLSCSPISGHRSVSWYQQTPGQGLQFLFEYFSETQRNKGNFPGRFSGRQFSNSRSEMNVSTLELGDSALYLCASSLEGRGHETQYFGPGTRLLVL.

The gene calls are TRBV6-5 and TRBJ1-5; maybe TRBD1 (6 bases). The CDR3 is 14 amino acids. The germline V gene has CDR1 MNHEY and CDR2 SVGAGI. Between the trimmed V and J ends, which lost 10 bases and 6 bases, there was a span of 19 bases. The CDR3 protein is CATWKSQGSQPQHF. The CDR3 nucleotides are TGTGCCACCTGGAAATCCCAGGGGAGTCAGCCCCAGCATTTT.

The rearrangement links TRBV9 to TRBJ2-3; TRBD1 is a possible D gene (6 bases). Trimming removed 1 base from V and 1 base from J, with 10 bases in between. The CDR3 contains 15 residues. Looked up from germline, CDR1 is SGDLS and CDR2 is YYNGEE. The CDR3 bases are TGTGCCAGCAGCGTACTGTGGGGGCGCACAGATACGCAGTATTTT. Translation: CASSVLWGRTDTQYF.

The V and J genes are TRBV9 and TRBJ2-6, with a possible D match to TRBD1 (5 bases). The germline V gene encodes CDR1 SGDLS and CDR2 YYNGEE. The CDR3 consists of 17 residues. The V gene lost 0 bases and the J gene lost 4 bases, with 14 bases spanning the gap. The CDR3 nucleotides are TGTGCCAGCAGCGTAGCTCCCCCAGGGTCCGGGGCCAACGTCCTGACTTTC. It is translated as CASSVAPPGSGANVLTF.

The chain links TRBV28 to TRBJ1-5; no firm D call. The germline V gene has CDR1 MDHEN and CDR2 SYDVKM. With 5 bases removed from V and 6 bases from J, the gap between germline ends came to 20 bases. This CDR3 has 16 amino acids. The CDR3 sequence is CASSTIGPLAGQPQHF. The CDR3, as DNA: TGTGCCAGCAGTACGATAGGGCCCCTAGCAGGTCAGCCCCAGCATTTT.

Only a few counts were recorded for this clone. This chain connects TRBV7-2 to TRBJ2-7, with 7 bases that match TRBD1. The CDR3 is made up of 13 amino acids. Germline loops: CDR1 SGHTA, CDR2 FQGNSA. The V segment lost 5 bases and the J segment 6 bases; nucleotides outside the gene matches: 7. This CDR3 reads CASSLPTGREQYF. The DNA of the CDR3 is TGTGCCAGCAGCCTCCCGACAGGGCGCGAGCAGTACTTC.

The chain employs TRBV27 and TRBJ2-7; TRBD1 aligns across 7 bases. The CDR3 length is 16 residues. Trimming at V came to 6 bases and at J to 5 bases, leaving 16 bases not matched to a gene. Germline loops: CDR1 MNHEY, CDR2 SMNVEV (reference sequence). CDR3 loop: CASSPLSDRVFNEQYF. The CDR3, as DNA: TGTGCCAGCAGCCCTCTATCCGACAGGGTTTTCAACGAGCAGTACTTC.